The rows below give T cell receptor beta chains drawn from one sample of a study of T cells expressing NK-cell markers. TCRdb re-called the 5' RACE reads and shows each CDR3 protein once, DNA omitted. In total, the table holds hundreds of thousands of distinct CDR3 sequences. Sequencing was carried out using blood T cells: a sorted CD56 or NKG2C T cell subset, CD4+ or CD8+ T cells, or bulk PBMC T cells (not recorded which). The receptors shown here come from a woman aged 18-70 years in good health. The CDR3 runs from the conserved cysteine through the conserved F or W.

v_gene	j_gene	len	CDR3aa
TRBV7-9	TRBJ1-1	13	CASSYSVGTEAFF
TRBV6-6	TRBJ1-4	12	CASSYRAEKLFF
TRBV20-1	TRBJ2-2	14	CSARKRGNTGELFF
TRBV29-1	TRBJ1-2	18	CSASRGMRGGMDYYGYTF
TRBV20-1	TRBJ2-3	15	CSARRWSPSTDTQYF
TRBV7-2	TRBJ2-5	15	CASSLGPGRQETQYF
TRBV30	TRBJ2-1	11	CAWSGQLEQFF
TRBV29-1	TRBJ1-2	12	CSVGDRDYGYTF
TRBV6-2/TRBV6-3	TRBJ2-2	13	CASSRGTDGELFF
TRBV29-1	TRBJ2-5	13	CSVGSPKGETQYF
TRBV3-1	TRBJ2-5	12	CASSQAPGTGDF
TRBV5-1	TRBJ2-1	15	CASSFLAGDLNEQFF
TRBV6-1	TRBJ1-1	14	CASGSGRLGTEAFF
TRBV11-2	TRBJ2-3	14	CASSPSSHTDTQYF
TRBV5-1	TRBJ1-2	13	CASSLRDEYGYTF
TRBV6-1	TRBJ2-1	16	CASSRGWESSYNEQFF
TRBV5-1	TRBJ1-6	15	CASSLPGGQNSPLHF
TRBV5-1	TRBJ2-1	15	CASSLVTSGYNEQFF
TRBV6-1	TRBJ1-2	14	CASSRGGANYGYTF
TRBV19	TRBJ1-6	14	CASNPGPNNSPLHF
TRBV5-4	TRBJ2-6	16	CASTRTRVSGANVLTF
TRBV6-5	TRBJ2-1	12	CASRITGTGEVF
TRBV20-1	TRBJ1-4	15	CSALEIGTGYEKLFF
TRBV5-4	TRBJ2-1	18	CASSWGRLAGTYYNEQFF
TRBV7-9	TRBJ1-1	16	CASSPARGRGNTEAFF
TRBV9	TRBJ1-2	13	CASSGTGVYGYTF
TRBV7-2	TRBJ1-5	15	CASSHRVVSNQPQHF
TRBV4-2	TRBJ2-1	15	CASSEASGPLDEQFF
TRBV20-1	TRBJ2-7	14	CSAVAGSVNYEQYF
TRBV5-1	TRBJ1-2	15	CASSSRGRGNYGYTF
TRBV5-1	TRBJ1-2	15	CASSLGATGNYGYTF
TRBV20-1	TRBJ1-5	13	CSATDYLYQPQHF
TRBV7-2	TRBJ2-5	14	CASSPRGRTETQYF
TRBV5-1	TRBJ1-6	14	CASSLEAHASPLHF
TRBV20-1	TRBJ1-5	17	CSARDRTGLESNQPQHF
TRBV15	TRBJ1-6	17	CATSRDQGFPNNSPLHF
TRBV3-1	TRBJ2-5	13	CASNPIRGGAQYF
TRBV3-1	TRBJ1-3	16	CASSQGPALTGNTIYF
TRBV29-1	TRBJ2-1	13	CSVGHAGYNEQFF
TRBV6-1	TRBJ2-3	14	CASAVRRSTDTQYF
TRBV21-1	TRBJ1-2	14	CASSKGGQGSGYTF
TRBV18	TRBJ1-2	15	CASSPYYLPEYGYTF
TRBV18	TRBJ2-1	16	CASSPPGASGTHEQFF
TRBV7-2	TRBJ1-1	12	CASSSTGYGAFF
TRBV28	TRBJ2-6	19	CASRPNQGQTNSGANVLTF
TRBV6-5	TRBJ1-5	16	CASSYSMSGHNQPQHF
TRBV7-3	TRBJ2-2	15	CASSLGVWGTGELFF
TRBV7-3	TRBJ2-3	13	CASSLAPWDTQYF